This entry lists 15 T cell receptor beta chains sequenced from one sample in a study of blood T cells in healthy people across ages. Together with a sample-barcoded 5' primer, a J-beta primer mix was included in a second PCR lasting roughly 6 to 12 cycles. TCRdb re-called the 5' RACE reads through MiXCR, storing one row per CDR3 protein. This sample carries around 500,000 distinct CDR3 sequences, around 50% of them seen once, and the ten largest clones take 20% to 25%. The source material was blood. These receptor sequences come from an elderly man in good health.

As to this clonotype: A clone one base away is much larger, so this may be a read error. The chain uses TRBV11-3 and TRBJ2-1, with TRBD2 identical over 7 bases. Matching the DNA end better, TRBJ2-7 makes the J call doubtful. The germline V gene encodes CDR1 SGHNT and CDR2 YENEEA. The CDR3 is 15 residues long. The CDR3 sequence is CASSFFLAEYNEQYF. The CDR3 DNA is TGTGCCAGCAGCTTCTTCCTAGCGGAATACAATGAGCAGTACTTC.

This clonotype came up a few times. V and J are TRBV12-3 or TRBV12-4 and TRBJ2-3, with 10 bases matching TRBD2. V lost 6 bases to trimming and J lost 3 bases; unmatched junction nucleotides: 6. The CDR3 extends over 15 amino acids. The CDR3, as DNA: TGTGCCAGCAGAGCACCGGGACTAGCGACAGATACGCAGTATTTT. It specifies CASRAPGLATDTQYF.

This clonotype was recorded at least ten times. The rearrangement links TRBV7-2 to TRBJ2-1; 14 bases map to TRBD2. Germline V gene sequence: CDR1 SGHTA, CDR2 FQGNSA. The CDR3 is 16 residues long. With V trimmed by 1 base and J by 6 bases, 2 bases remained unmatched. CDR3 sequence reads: CASSLGLAGGLNEQFF. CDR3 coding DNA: TGTGCCAGCAGCTTAGGACTAGCGGGGGGGCTCAATGAGCAGTTCTTC.

The CDR3 here is CASSLAVRSEGKLFF. The CDR3 coding sequence is TGCGCCAGCAGCTTGGCCGTGAGGAGTGAAGGAAAACTGTTTTTT. J is TRBJ1-4 and V is TRBV5-1; D remains unclear. Per germline, CDR1 SGHRS and CDR2 YFSETQ. Trimming removed 0 bases at V and 10 bases at J, with 16 bases between. The CDR3 is 15 amino acids.

The CDR3: CASSLGTAPWEQYF. The CDR3 bases are TGTGCCAGCAGCTTAGGTACAGCACCCTGGGAGCAGTACTTC. The genes are TRBV7-2 and TRBJ2-7; D is ambiguous. The CDR3 is made up of 14 amino acids. CDR1 is SGHTA, CDR2 FQGNSA, per germline. V gave up 1 base and J gave up 7 bases, with 14 bases separating them. The entire variable domain, with the rest obtained from reference TRBV7-2 and TRBJ2-7, is as follows: GAGVSQSPSNKVTEKGKDVELRCDPISGHTALYWYRQSLGQGLEFLIYFQGNSAPDKSGLPSDRFSAERTGGSVSTLTIQRTQQEDSAVYLCASSLGTAPWEQYFGPGTRLTVT.

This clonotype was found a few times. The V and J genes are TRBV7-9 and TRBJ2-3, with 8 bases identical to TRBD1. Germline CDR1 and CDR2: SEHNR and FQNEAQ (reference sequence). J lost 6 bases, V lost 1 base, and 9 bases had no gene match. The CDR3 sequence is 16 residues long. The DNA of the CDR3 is TGTGCCAGCAGCTTAGGCACAGGGGGTTTTTTTGATACGCAGTATTTT. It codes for CASSLGTGGFFDTQYF.

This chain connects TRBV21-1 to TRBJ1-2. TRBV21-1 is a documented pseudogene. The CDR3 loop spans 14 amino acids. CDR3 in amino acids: CASSKAEVDYGYTF. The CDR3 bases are TGTGCCAGCAGCAAAGCTGAAGTGGACTATGGCTACACCTTC.

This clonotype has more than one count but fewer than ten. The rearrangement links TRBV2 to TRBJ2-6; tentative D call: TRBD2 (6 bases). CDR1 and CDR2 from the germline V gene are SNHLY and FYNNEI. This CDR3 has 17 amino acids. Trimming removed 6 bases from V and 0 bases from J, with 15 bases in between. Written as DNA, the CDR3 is TGTGCCAGCAGGTCCGGACACGGGAGCTCTGGGGCCAACGTCCTGACTTTC. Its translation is CASRSGHGSSGANVLTF.

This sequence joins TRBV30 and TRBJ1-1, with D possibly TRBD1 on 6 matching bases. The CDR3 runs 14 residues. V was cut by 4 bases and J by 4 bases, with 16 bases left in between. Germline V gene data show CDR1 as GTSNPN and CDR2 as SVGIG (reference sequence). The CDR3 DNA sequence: TGTGCCTGGAACAGGGAGAGAGGATTCACTGAAGCTTTCTTT. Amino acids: CAWNRERGFTEAFF.

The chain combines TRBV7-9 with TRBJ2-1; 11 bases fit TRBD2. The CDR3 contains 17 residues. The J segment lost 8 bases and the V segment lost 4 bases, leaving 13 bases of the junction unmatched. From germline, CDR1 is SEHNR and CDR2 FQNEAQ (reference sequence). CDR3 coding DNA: TGTGCCAGCAGCTCCCGCGGGGGTAGCGGGAGGGCCTATGAGCAGTTCTTC. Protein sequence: CASSSRGGSGRAYEQFF.

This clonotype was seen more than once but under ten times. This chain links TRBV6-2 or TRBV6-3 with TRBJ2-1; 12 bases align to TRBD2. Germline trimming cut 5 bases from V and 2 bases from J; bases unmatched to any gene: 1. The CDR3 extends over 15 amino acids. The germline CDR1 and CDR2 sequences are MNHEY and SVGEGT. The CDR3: CASSTSGGTYNEQFF. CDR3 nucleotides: TGTGCCAGCAGTACTAGCGGGGGGACCTACAATGAGCAGTTCTTC.

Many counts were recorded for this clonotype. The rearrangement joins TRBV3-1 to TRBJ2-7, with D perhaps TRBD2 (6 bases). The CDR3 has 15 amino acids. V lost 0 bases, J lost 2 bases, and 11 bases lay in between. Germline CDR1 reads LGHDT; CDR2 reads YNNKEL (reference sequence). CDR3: CASSQEGRGTYEQYF. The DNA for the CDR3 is TGTGCCAGCAGCCAAGAAGGGCGCGGGACCTACGAGCAGTACTTC.

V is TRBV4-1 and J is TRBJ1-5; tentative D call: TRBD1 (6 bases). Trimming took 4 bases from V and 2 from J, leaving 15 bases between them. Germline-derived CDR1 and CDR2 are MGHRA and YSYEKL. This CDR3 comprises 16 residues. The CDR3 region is CASSPRGGEGNQPQHF. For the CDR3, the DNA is TGCGCCAGCAGCCCAAGGGGGGGGGAGGGCAATCAGCCCCAGCATTTT.

The CDR3 nucleotides read TGTGCCAGCAGTGGTGGGACTAGAAGAAATGAGCAGTTCTTC. As protein: CASSGGTRRNEQFF. J is TRBJ2-1 and V is TRBV6-5; TRBD2 agrees at 8 bases. The J segment lost 7 bases and the V segment lost 5 bases, leaving 7 bases of the junction unmatched. The V gene's germline CDR1 is MNHEY and CDR2 SVGAGI. The CDR3 runs to 14 residues.

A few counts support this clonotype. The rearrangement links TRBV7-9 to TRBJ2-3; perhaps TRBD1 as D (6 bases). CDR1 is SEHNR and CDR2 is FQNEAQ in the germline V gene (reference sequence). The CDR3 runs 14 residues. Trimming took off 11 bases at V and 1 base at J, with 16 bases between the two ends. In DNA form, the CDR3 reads TGTGCCCATACAGAGGGGGAAGGCACAGATACGCAGTATTTT. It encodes CAHTEGEGTDTQYF.